This entry is about one T cell receptor (beta chain). The CDR3 is made up of 16 amino acids. V was pared by 5 bases and J by 2 bases, with 16 bases between. Germline V lookup: CDR1 SGHVS, CDR2 FNYEAQ. The sample originates from a study of T cells in Graves' hyperthyroidism and ophthalmopathy. Clinical symptoms, serum thyroxine and TRAb, thyroid ultrasound and orbital computed tomography were used for the diagnoses. The CDR3 regions of TCR beta were amplified from RNA transcripts. During a first-round RT-PCR of the TCR CDR3, the HTBI primer set was used. TCRdb itself ran the multiplex PCR reads through MiXCR, one entry per CDR3 protein. The table lists about 600,000 distinct CDR3 sequences, approximately 15% of them singletons, with around 3.3% in the top ten.

The V gene is TRBV7-6, the J gene TRBJ2-1; D perhaps matches TRBD1 (6 bases). The sample was blood. The source is a woman aged 40 to 55 with Graves' ophthalmopathy. The CDR3 loop is CASSPSTGWAYNEQFF. The CDR3 region has the DNA TGTGCCAGCAGCCCATCTACAGGGTGGGCCTACAATGAGCAGTTCTTC.